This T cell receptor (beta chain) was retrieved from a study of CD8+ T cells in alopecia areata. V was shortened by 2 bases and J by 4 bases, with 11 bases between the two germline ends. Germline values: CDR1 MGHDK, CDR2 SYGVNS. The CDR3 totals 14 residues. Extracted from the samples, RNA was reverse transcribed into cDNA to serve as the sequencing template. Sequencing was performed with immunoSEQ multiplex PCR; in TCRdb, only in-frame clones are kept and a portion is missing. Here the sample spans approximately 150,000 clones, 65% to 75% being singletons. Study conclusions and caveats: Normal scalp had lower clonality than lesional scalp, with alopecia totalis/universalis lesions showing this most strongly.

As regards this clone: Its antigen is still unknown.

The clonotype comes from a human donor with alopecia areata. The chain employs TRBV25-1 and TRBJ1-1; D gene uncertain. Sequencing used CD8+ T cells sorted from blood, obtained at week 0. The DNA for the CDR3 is TGTGCCAGCAGTGAACTGAGATCGGGCACTGAAGCTTTCTTT. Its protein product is CASSELRSGTEAFF.